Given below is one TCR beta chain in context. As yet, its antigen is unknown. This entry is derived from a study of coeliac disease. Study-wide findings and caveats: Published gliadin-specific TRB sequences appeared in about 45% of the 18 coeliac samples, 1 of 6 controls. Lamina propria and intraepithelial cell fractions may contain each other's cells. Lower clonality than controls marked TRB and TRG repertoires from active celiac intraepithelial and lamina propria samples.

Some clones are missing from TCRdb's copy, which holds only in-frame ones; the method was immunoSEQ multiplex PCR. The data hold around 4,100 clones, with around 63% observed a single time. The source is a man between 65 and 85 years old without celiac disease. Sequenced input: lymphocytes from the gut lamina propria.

The CDR3 nucleotides read TGTGCCAGCAGTGAATGGGGCGCTAGCGGGGGGAACAATGAGCAGTTCTTC. Residues: CASSEWGASGGNNEQFF. The chain is built from TRBV2 and TRBJ2-1; 11 bases line up with TRBD2. The CDR3 contains 17 residues. Germline trimming cut 2 bases from V and 5 bases from J; bases unmatched to any gene: 8. Germline assignment: CDR1 SNHLY and CDR2 FYNNEI.